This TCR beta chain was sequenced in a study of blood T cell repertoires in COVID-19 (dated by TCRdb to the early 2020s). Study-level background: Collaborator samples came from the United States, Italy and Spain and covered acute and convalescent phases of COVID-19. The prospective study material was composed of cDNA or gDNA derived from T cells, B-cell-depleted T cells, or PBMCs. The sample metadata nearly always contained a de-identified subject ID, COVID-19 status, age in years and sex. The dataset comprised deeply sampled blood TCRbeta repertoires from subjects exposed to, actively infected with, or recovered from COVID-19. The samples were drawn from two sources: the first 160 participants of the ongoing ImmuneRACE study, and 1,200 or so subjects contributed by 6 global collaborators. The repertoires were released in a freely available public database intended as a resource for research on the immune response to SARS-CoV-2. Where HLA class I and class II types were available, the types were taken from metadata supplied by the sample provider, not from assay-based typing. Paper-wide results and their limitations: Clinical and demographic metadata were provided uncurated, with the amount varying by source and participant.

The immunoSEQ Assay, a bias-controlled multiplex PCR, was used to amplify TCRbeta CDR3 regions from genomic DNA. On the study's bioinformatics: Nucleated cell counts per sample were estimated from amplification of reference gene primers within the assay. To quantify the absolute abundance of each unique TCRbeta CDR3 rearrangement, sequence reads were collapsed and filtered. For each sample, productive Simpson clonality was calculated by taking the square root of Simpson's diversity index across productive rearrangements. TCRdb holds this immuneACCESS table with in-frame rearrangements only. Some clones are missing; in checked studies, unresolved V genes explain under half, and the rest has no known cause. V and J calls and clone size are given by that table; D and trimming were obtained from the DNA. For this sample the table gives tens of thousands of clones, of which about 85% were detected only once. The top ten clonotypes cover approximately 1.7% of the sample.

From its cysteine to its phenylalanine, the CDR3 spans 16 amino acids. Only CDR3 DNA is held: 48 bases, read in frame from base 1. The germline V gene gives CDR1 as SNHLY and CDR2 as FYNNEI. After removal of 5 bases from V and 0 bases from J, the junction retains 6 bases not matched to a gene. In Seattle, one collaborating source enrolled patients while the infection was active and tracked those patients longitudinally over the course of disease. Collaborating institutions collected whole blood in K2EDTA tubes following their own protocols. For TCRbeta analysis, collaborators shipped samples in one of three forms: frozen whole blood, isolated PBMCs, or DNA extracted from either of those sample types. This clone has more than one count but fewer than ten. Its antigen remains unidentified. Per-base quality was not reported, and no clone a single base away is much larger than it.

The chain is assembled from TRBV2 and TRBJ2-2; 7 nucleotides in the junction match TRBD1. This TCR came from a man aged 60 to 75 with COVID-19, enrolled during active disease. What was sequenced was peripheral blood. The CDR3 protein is CASSSRDSTNTGELFF. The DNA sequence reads TGTGCCAGCAGTAGCCGGGACAGTACGAACACCGGGGAGCTGTTTTTT.